The 30 T cell receptor beta chains given below trace back to one sample, sequenced in a study of cytotoxic CD8 clonotypes in ibrutinib-treated CLL. TCRdb's table, derived via immunoSEQ multiplex PCR, lists solely in-frame clones and lacks some. The table includes approximately 340,000 clones, over 60% detected once. Sequences were derived from PBMCs, sampled after 36 months of ibrutinib treatment. Source of these receptors: a human donor with chronic lymphocytic leukemia.

V gene TRBV29-1 combines with J gene TRBJ1-5, with D uncertain. V was trimmed by 5 bases and J by 0 bases, leaving 5 bases between them. This CDR3 is built from 12 residues. Germline V CDR1 and CDR2: SQVTM, ANQGSEA. DNA of the CDR3: TGCAGCGTTCAGAGTAGCAATCAGCCCCAGCATTTT. Translated, it gives CSVQSSNQPQHF.

The chain has TRBV18 and TRBJ2-7; a possible D gene is TRBD2 (6 bases). V was cut by 5 bases and J by 0 bases, with 8 bases left in between. The CDR3 runs 13 residues. The germline V gene has CDR1 KGHSH and CDR2 LQKENI. In nucleotides, the CDR3 is TGTGCCAGCTCATTCGGGGGCTCCTACGAGCAGTACTTC. It translates to CASSFGGSYEQYF.

This clone was observed a few times. The J gene is TRBJ2-7, the V gene TRBV6-1, with D maybe TRBD1 (6 bases). Germline lookup yields CDR1 MNHNS and CDR2 SASEGT. The CDR3 contains 13 residues. Trimming left V 6 bases short and J 2 bases short, with 11 bases between. The CDR3 bases are TGTGCCAGCAGGCGACAGGCGGCCTACGAGCAGTACTTC. Translation: CASRRQAAYEQYF.

The V gene is TRBV7-2, the J gene TRBJ1-2, with D possibly being TRBD1 (6 bases). Germline CDR1 SGHTA, CDR2 FQGNSA. The V end was cut by 1 base, the J end by 8 bases, with 14 bases between. The CDR3 extends over 14 amino acids. CDR3 DNA: TGTGCCAGCAGCTTAGTAGGGGGACCCTCGGGCTACACCTTC. It is translated as CASSLVGGPSGYTF.

The V gene is TRBV6-6, the J gene TRBJ2-7; D tentatively fits TRBD1 or TRBD2 (5 bases each). V lost 7 bases and J lost 0, with 13 bases in between. Germline V gene data show CDR1 as MNHNY and CDR2 as SVGAGI (reference sequence). The CDR3 is 14 residues long. This chain's CDR3 is CASTYSGSSYEQYF. The CDR3 bases are TGTGCCAGCACCTATTCAGGGAGCTCCTACGAGCAGTACTTC.

This clone has only a few counts. The rearrangement links TRBV7-2 to TRBJ2-7; a possible D gene is TRBD2 (5 bases). CDR1 and CDR2 from the germline V gene are SGHTA and FQGNSA. This CDR3 is 14 amino acids long. The V end lost 4 bases, the J end lost 2 bases, and 12 bases lay between the germline ends. CDR3 DNA sequence: TGTGCCAGCAGCTCGGACTTGGGGACCTACGAGCAGTACTTC. It yields the protein CASSSDLGTYEQYF.

V and J are TRBV6-6 and TRBJ2-5; TRBD2 matches 9 bases. This CDR3 has 16 amino acids. The V gene's germline CDR1 is MNHNY and CDR2 SVGAGI (reference sequence). V was pared by 0 bases and J by 4 bases, with 6 bases of the junction left unmatched. As DNA, the CDR3 is TGTGCCAGCAGTTACTCGGGTAGCGGGGGATTAGAGACCCAGTACTTC. It translates to CASSYSGSGGLETQYF.

This sequence joins TRBV7-9 and TRBJ2-7; TRBD2 agrees at 14 bases. CDR3 size: 17 residues. V was pared by 4 bases and J by 5 bases, with 10 bases of the junction left unmatched. CDR1 and CDR2 (germline): SEHNR, FQNEAQ (reference sequence). The CDR3 here is CASSSRLAGGPENEQYF. CDR3 sequence (DNA): TGTGCCAGCAGCTCAAGACTAGCGGGAGGGCCGGAGAACGAGCAGTACTTC.

This clone showed up just a few times. CDR3 in DNA: TGTGCCAGCAGCTTACGACCAATCGAGCAGTACTTC. It yields the protein CASSLRPIEQYF. The chain employs TRBV7-2 and TRBJ2-7; D uncertain. There are 12 residues in the CDR3. CDR1 is SGHTA and CDR2 is FQGNSA in the germline V gene. Trimming took 2 bases from V and 6 from J, leaving 8 bases between them.

The sample holds a few counts of this clone. The chain joins TRBV18 to TRBJ2-2; D may be TRBD1 (6 bases). Germline-derived CDR1 and CDR2 are KGHSH and LQKENI. V lost 3 bases to trimming and J lost 2 bases, with 10 bases between them. There are 15 residues in the CDR3. CDR3 sequence: CASSPDRANTGELFF. The DNA of the CDR3 is TGTGCCAGCTCACCGGACAGAGCAAACACCGGGGAGCTGTTTTTT.

The chain has TRBV18 and TRBJ2-7; TRBD1 matches 10 bases. The CDR3 is made up of 14 amino acids. Germline V lookup: CDR1 KGHSH, CDR2 LQKENI. V lost 4 bases to trimming and J lost 1 base; unmatched junction nucleotides: 1. The CDR3 protein is CASSLGQGSYEQYF. The DNA of the CDR3 is TGTGCCAGCTCACTGGGACAGGGGTCCTACGAGCAGTACTTC.

The chain uses TRBV4-1 and TRBJ2-2; D unclear. CDR3 length: 15 residues. Trimming cost V 0 bases and J 6 bases, with 11 bases left between them. From germline, CDR1 is MGHRA and CDR2 YSYEKL. Here the CDR3 reads CASSQDNLAPGELFF. The CDR3 DNA reads as TGCGCCAGCAGCCAAGACAATCTGGCTCCCGGGGAGCTGTTTTTT.

As concerns this clone: Other DNA sequences in the sample encode the same CDR3. J is TRBJ2-5 and V is TRBV9; D is ambiguous. The CDR3 is 12 residues long. CDR1 is SGDLS, CDR2 YYNGEE, per germline. V was shortened by 1 base and J by 1 base, with 2 bases between the two germline ends. In DNA form, the CDR3 reads TGTGCCAGCAGCGTATCCCAAGAGACCCAGTACTTC. The encoded protein is CASSVSQETQYF.

The rearrangement uses TRBV6-5 and TRBJ1-3; D remains ambiguous. V was pared by 2 bases and J by 0 bases, with 8 bases between. Germline V CDR1 and CDR2: MNHEY, SVGAGI. This CDR3 region has 15 residues. CDR3 region: CASSYHTASGNTIYF. CDR3 DNA: TGTGCCAGCAGTTACCATACAGCCTCTGGAAACACCATATATTTT.

The chain has TRBV9 and TRBJ2-5, with D tentatively TRBD1 (6 bases). CDR3 length: 13 residues. Germline CDR1 and CDR2: SGDLS and YYNGEE. V lost 5 bases, J lost 2 bases, and 10 bases lay in between. The CDR3 DNA reads TGTGCCAGCAGTAAAGGGGGACAAGAGACCCAGTACTTC. It codes for CASSKGGQETQYF.

The chain carries TRBV5-5 and TRBJ1-2; TRBD1 matches 8 bases. Germline values: CDR1 SGHKS, CDR2 YYEKEE (reference sequence). Losses at the gene ends were 0 bases for V and 2 bases for J; bases not matched to a gene: 6. CDR3 length: 16 residues. This CDR3 reads CASSLAWDRTNYGYTF. In nucleotides, the CDR3 is TGTGCCAGCAGCTTGGCGTGGGACAGGACCAACTATGGCTACACCTTC. Together with reference TRBV5-5 and TRBJ1-2, the CDR3 gives the full variable domain: DAGVTQSPTHLIKTRGQQVTLRCSPISGHKSVSWYQQVLGQGPQFIFQYYEKEERGRGNFPDRFSARQFPNYSSELNVNALLLGDSALYLCASSLAWDRTNYGYTFGSGTRLTVV.

The rearrangement links TRBV5-1 to TRBJ1-4, with D perhaps matching TRBD1 (5 bases). The germline V gene has CDR1 SGHRS and CDR2 YFSETQ. This CDR3 has 12 amino acids. Trimming stripped 5 bases from V and 8 bases from J, with 10 bases between. The DNA of the CDR3 is TGCGCCAGCAGTTGGGACGCAGAAAAACTGTTTTTT. It encodes CASSWDAEKLFF.

This chain connects TRBV12-5 to TRBJ2-3; the D is unclear. Germline V gene sequence: CDR1 LGHNT, CDR2 FRNRAP. Trimming took off 6 bases at V and 6 bases at J, with 10 bases between the two ends. The CDR3 extends over 12 amino acids. Here the CDR3 reads CASGQQKDTQYF. In DNA, the CDR3 is TGTGCTAGTGGCCAGCAGAAGGATACGCAGTATTTT.

The CDR3 nucleotides are TGTGCCAGCAGCTTATCGGGGAGTTCGGTCGAGCAGTACTTC. The encoded protein is CASSLSGSSVEQYF. V gene TRBV7-9 combines with J gene TRBJ2-7; a weak D match, TRBD2 (5 bases). The CDR3 length is 14 residues. Germline lookup yields CDR1 SEHNR and CDR2 FQNEAQ (reference sequence). V was pared by 2 bases and J by 6 bases, with 14 bases between.

The rearrangement joins TRBV7-6 to TRBJ1-1, with D hard to call. The CDR3 runs 12 residues. The V end lost 3 bases, the J end lost 11 bases, and 13 bases lay between the germline ends. Germline-derived CDR1 and CDR2 are SGHVS and FNYEAQ. The CDR3 nucleotides read TGTGCCAGCAGCTTTCCCGTGTCTGGGGCTTTCTTT. Translating it yields CASSFPVSGAFF.

The chain joins TRBV7-2 to TRBJ2-2, with TRBD1 identical over 7 bases. Germline V gives CDR1 SGHTA, CDR2 FQGNSA. V was pared by 5 bases and J by 4 bases, with 7 bases of the junction left unmatched. CDR3 length: 15 residues. The CDR3 protein is CASSPETGRTGELFF. The CDR3 region has the DNA TGTGCCAGCAGCCCGGAGACAGGGCGCACCGGGGAGCTGTTTTTT.

The V gene is TRBV5-5, the J gene TRBJ2-7; tentative D call: TRBD2 (5 bases). The CDR3 runs 17 residues. Trimming removed 0 bases from V and 1 base from J, with 17 bases in between. Germline V lookup: CDR1 SGHKS, CDR2 YYEKEE (reference sequence). The CDR3 loop reads CASSLVPLVGASYEQYF. The CDR3 nucleotides read TGTGCCAGCAGCTTGGTCCCCTTAGTGGGAGCATCCTACGAGCAGTACTTC.

This chain uses TRBV6-6 with TRBJ2-5; 13 bases agree with TRBD2. Trimming at V came to 7 bases and at J to 7 bases, leaving 9 bases not matched to a gene. This CDR3 is built from 15 residues. Germline lookup yields CDR1 MNHNY and CDR2 SVGAGI (reference sequence). The CDR3 region has the DNA TGTGCCAGCACCGAACTAGCGGGAGGGCCTGGGACCCAGTACTTC. Protein sequence: CASTELAGGPGTQYF.

CDR3: CASSYSRGQETQYF. The CDR3 DNA reads TGTGCCAGCAGTTACTCAAGGGGCCAAGAGACCCAGTACTTC. This chain connects TRBV6-5 to TRBJ2-5; weak D call: TRBD1 (5 bases). The CDR3 is 14 amino acids. Trimming left V 0 bases short and J 1 base short, with 6 bases between. Germline V gives CDR1 MNHEY, CDR2 SVGAGI.

The gene calls are TRBV10-2 and TRBJ1-1; tentative D call: TRBD1 (6 bases). The CDR3 totals 16 residues. The germline V gene encodes CDR1 WSHSY and CDR2 SAAADI. The V and J ends lost 3 bases and 6 bases respectively, with 20 bases between them. This CDR3 is CASSEQGDWFEPEAFF. The DNA of the CDR3 is TGCGCCAGCAGTGAACAGGGTGATTGGTTCGAACCTGAAGCTTTCTTT.

The genes are TRBV19 and TRBJ1-1; D is unresolved. The length of the CDR3 is 13 residues. Germline V gene lookup returns CDR1 LNHDA and CDR2 SQIVND (reference sequence). With 3 bases removed from V and 5 bases from J, the gap between germline ends came to 10 bases. CDR3 amino acids: CASSISRTTEAFF. The CDR3 region has the DNA TGTGCCAGTAGTATTAGCCGGACGACTGAAGCTTTCTTT. Filled out from reference TRBV19 and TRBJ1-1, the complete variable domain reads DGGITQSPKYLFRKEGQNVTLSCEQNLNHDAMYWYRQDPGQGLRLIYYSQIVNDFQKGDIAEGYSVSREKKESFPLTVTSAQKNPTAFYLCASSISRTTEAFFGQGTRLTVV.

V gene TRBV6-1 combines with J gene TRBJ1-2, with TRBD1 matching 7 bases. CDR3 size: 18 residues. Germline V gives CDR1 MNHNS, CDR2 SASEGT. J was trimmed by 0 bases and V by 4 bases; bases with no gene match: 14. DNA of the CDR3: TGTGCCAGCAGTGTTCTCACAGGGGAGGGGAAAGCTAACTATGGCTACACCTTC. Its translation: CASSVLTGEGKANYGYTF.

This clone was observed a handful of times. This chain links TRBV4-1 with TRBJ1-4, with 8 bases fitting TRBD1. Germline CDR1 MGHRA, CDR2 YSYEKL. V lost 3 bases and J lost 7; bases outside the gene matches: 7. The CDR3 has 15 amino acids. CDR3 loop: CASSHNTGGGEKLFF. The CDR3 nucleotides are TGCGCCAGCAGCCACAACACAGGGGGTGGTGAAAAACTGTTTTTT.

V and J are TRBV13 and TRBJ2-5, with 9 bases matching TRBD2. CDR3 size: 15 residues. Unmatched junction bases numbered 6, after V lost 3 bases and J lost 4 bases. Germline CDR1 and CDR2: PRHDT and FYEKMQ (reference sequence). The CDR3 protein is CASSFDSGGGETQYF. In DNA form, the CDR3 reads TGTGCCAGCAGCTTTGATAGCGGGGGAGGAGAGACCCAGTACTTC. Together with reference TRBV13 and TRBJ2-5, the CDR3 gives the full variable domain: AAGVIQSPRHLIKEKRETATLKCYPIPRHDTVYWYQQGPGQDPQFLISFYEKMQSDKGSIPDRFSAQQFSDYHSELNMSSLELGDSALYFCASSFDSGGGETQYFGPGTRLLVL.

The CDR3 region is CASSLSGRDQETQYF. The CDR3, as DNA: TGTGCCAGCAGTTTATCGGGAAGGGATCAAGAGACCCAGTACTTC. J is TRBJ2-5 and V is TRBV27; no clear D. This CDR3 contains 15 residues. Germline CDR1 reads MNHEY; CDR2 reads SMNVEV (reference sequence). V lost 0 bases to trimming and J lost 2 bases, with 10 bases between them.